This TCR beta chain originates from a study of blood T cell repertoires in COVID-19 (dated by TCRdb to the early 2020s). Broadly, across the study: Collaborator samples came from the United States, Italy and Spain and covered acute and convalescent phases of COVID-19. The sample metadata nearly always contained a de-identified subject ID, COVID-19 status, age in years and sex. Samples came from the ongoing ImmuneRACE study (first 160 participants) plus 1,254 subjects from 6 global collaborators. Subjects who had been exposed to COVID-19, were actively infected with it, or had recovered from it provided the deeply sampled blood TCRbeta repertoires that made up the dataset. Where available, HLA class I and class II types were obtained from metadata supplied by the sample provider rather than from assay-based typing. The prospective study material was composed of cDNA or gDNA derived from T cells, B-cell-depleted T cells, or PBMCs. A freely available public database, intended as a resource for researchers studying the immune response to SARS-CoV-2, is where the repertoires were released.

Cut back by 9 bases and 6 bases, the V and J ends lie 17 bases apart. CDR1 MNHEY and CDR2 SVGAGI were looked up in the germline V gene. Including cysteine and phenylalanine, the CDR3 has 14 amino acids. Just the 42-base CDR3 DNA is kept, in frame starting at base 1. Comments on this clone: Its antigen is still unknown. The input lacks base qualities; no much larger clone sits a single base away.

In the prospective study, participants were roughly 18 to 90 years old, resided in fewer than 25 geographic areas of the United States, and were enrolled through a virtual design. In the prospective study, participants were assigned to cohorts based on the clinical history participants reported in a screening survey and a study questionnaire. In the prospective study, whole blood, serum and a nasopharyngeal or oropharyngeal swab were collected from each participant by mobile phlebotomists. Over a roughly 2-month period, participants in the prospective study had the option of providing additional blood draws and questionnaires. Blood samples from the prospective study were shipped frozen or at room temperature prior to DNA extraction. Overall results and qualifications from the work: The quantity of clinical and demographic metadata differed by source and by participant and was supplied without curation.

TCRbeta CDR3 regions were amplified from genomic DNA by means of the immunoSEQ Assay, a bias-controlled multiplex PCR. On the authors' methods: Nucleated cell counts per sample were estimated from amplification of reference gene primers within the assay. To quantify the absolute abundance of each unique TCRbeta CDR3 rearrangement, sequence reads were collapsed and filtered. For each sample, productive Simpson clonality was calculated by taking the square root of Simpson's diversity index across productive rearrangements. The table comes from immuneACCESS by way of TCRdb, which keeps in-frame sequences with V and J called. Part of the clones is missing from these tables; in studies checked, under half for an unresolved V gene and the rest for unknown reasons. That table is the source of V, J and clone size, and D and trimming were worked out from the DNA. In this sample the table shows about 270,000 clones, about 87% of which occur a single time. The top ten clonotypes cover roughly 4% of the sample.

The TCR was taken from a woman aged 30 to 39 with acute COVID-19. Sequencing used PBMCs or T cells enriched from blood (not recorded which). The chain uses TRBV6-5 and TRBJ2-2, with a weak D call of TRBD2 (6 bases match). The DNA is as follows: TGTGCCAGTAGGCCAGCGGGCGGTCCCGGGGAGCTGTTTTTT. It codes for CASRPAGGPGELFF.